The 23 T cell receptor beta chains in this list originate from one sample, sequenced in a study of identifying expanded T cells in peripheral blood. Using immunoSEQ multiplex PCR, the repertoire was profiled, and TCRdb retains in-frame clones only, with some absent. The sample lists around 130,000 clones; 75% to 90% were seen once. The material sequenced was blood. All receptors derive from a person between 18 and 75 years old in good health.

The genes are TRBV28 and TRBJ1-5; 7 bases fit TRBD1. Trimming at V came to 5 bases and at J to 6 bases, leaving 7 bases not matched to a gene. From germline, CDR1 is MDHEN and CDR2 SYDVKM. The CDR3 runs to 14 residues. This CDR3 reads CASSPSGGLQPQHF. DNA of the CDR3: TGTGCCAGCAGTCCATCAGGGGGACTTCAGCCCCAGCATTTT.

The chain recombines TRBV18 with TRBJ2-2; 7 bases are shared with TRBD1. The V and J ends lost 3 bases and 3 bases, in that order; junction bases with no gene match: 4. Germline loops: CDR1 KGHSH, CDR2 LQKENI. The CDR3 runs to 15 residues. CDR3 nucleotide sequence: TGTGCCAGCTCACCCGGGACAGACTACACCGGGGAGCTGTTTTTT. It yields the protein CASSPGTDYTGELFF.

The gene calls are TRBV15 and TRBJ2-7, with no clear D. Germline V gene data show CDR1 as LNHNV and CDR2 as YYDKDF (reference sequence). Trimming took 0 bases from V and 2 from J, leaving 11 bases between them. This CDR3 region has 15 residues. CDR3 DNA sequence: TGTGCCACCAGCAGAGATCTGGTCGTAGCCTACGAGCAGTACTTC. Residues: CATSRDLVVAYEQYF.

This sequence joins TRBV27 and TRBJ2-3; TRBD2 matches 7 bases. In germline, CDR1 is MNHEY, CDR2 SMNVEV (reference sequence). This CDR3 spans 15 amino acids. Unmatched junction bases numbered 9, after V lost 6 bases and J lost 3 bases. Here the CDR3 reads CASRVREGRTDTQYF. CDR3 bases: TGTGCCAGCAGGGTTAGGGAGGGAAGGACAGATACGCAGTATTTT.

The V call is TRBV20-1, the J call TRBJ2-4; no clear D gene. The CDR3 runs 10 residues. V lost 4 bases to trimming and J lost 8 bases, with 6 bases between them. Germline V gene lookup returns CDR1 DFQATT and CDR2 SNEGSKA (reference sequence). CDR3 sequence reads: CSAMSDIQYF. CDR3 coding DNA: TGCAGTGCTATGTCGGACATTCAGTACTTC.

This sequence joins TRBV2 and TRBJ1-1; no firm D call. The CDR3 totals 11 residues. CDR1 is SNHLY, CDR2 FYNNEI, per germline. The CDR3 bases are TGTGTGAGCGCAGGATACACTGAAGCTTTCTTT. Protein sequence: CVSAGYTEAFF.

This chain connects TRBV19 to TRBJ2-1; D is unclear. The CDR3 length is 16 residues. Trimming left V 1 base short and J 0 bases short, with 10 bases between. Germline CDR1 and CDR2: LNHDA and SQIVND (reference sequence). Here the CDR3 DNA reads TGTGCCAGTAGTATAGGGTACTCCCGCTCCTACAATGAGCAGTTCTTC. This gives the protein CASSIGYSRSYNEQFF.

This clone was picked up one time. CDR3: CASSLGGSNEKLFF. DNA for the CDR3: TGTGCCAGCAGCTTAGGGGGGAGTAATGAAAAACTGTTTTTT. The chain employs TRBV7-9 and TRBJ1-4; weak D call: TRBD1 (5 bases). Germline CDR1 and CDR2: SEHNR and FQNEAQ (reference sequence). The CDR3 runs 14 residues. Trimming took off 1 base at V and 4 bases at J, with 7 bases between the two ends.

The rearrangement joins TRBV6-5 to TRBJ1-5, with D unclear. The CDR3 runs 13 residues. The V gene's germline CDR1 is MNHEY and CDR2 SVGAGI. V lost 4 bases and J 5 bases, leaving 9 bases between the germline ends. The CDR3 is CASSWTRHQPQHF. DNA of the CDR3: TGTGCCAGCAGTTGGACGAGGCATCAGCCCCAGCATTTT.

The V and J genes are TRBV15 and TRBJ2-7, with 10 bases identical to TRBD1. Germline lookup yields CDR1 LNHNV and CDR2 YYDKDF (reference sequence). Trimming at V came to 2 bases and at J to 9 bases, leaving 7 bases not matched to a gene. The CDR3 consists of 14 residues. CDR3 sequence reads: CATSRRDRGNGQYF. The DNA for the CDR3 is TGTGCCACCAGCAGACGGGACAGGGGTAATGGGCAGTACTTC. Combining the CDR3 with reference TRBV15 and TRBJ2-7 gives the whole variable domain DAMVIQNPRYQVTQFGKPVTLSCSQTLNHNVMYWYQQKSSQAPKLLFHYYDKDFNNEADTPDNFQSRRPNTSFCFLDIRSPGLGDTAMYLCATSRRDRGNGQYFGPGTRLTVT.

This chain links TRBV7-8 with TRBJ2-7; D is ambiguous. Germline-derived CDR1 and CDR2 are SGHVS and FQNEAQ. V dropped 3 bases and J dropped 2 bases, with 8 bases sitting between them. The CDR3 spans 13 residues. DNA of the CDR3: TGTGCCAGCAGCTTTTCAGGTACCTACGAGCAGTACTTC. Translating gives CASSFSGTYEQYF. Full variable domain (outside the CDR3, taken from reference TRBV7-8 and TRBJ2-7): GAGVSQSPRYKVAKRGQDVALRCDPISGHVSLFWYQQALGQGPEFLTYFQNEAQLDKSGLPSDRFFAERPEGSVSTLKIQRTQQEDSAVYLCASSFSGTYEQYFGPGTRLTVT.

This clone came up once. This chain connects TRBV21-1 to TRBJ2-7; the table's TRBD1 call for D was not verified on the DNA. TRBV21-1 is a listed pseudogene. This CDR3 region has 13 residues. The CDR3 DNA sequence: TGTGCCAGCAGCAGAAGACAGGGCTACGAGCAGTACTTC. Amino acid sequence: CASSRRQGYEQYF.

The V gene is TRBV7-8, the J gene TRBJ2-1, with a weak D call TRBD2 (6 bases). This CDR3 is 15 amino acids long. Between the trimmed V and J ends, which lost 1 base and 4 bases, there was a span of 11 bases. Germline V CDR1 and CDR2: SGHVS, FQNEAQ. The CDR3 DNA follows: TGTGCCAGCAGCTTAGAGGTGCGGGGATACAATGAGCAGTTCTTC. This codes for CASSLEVRGYNEQFF.

V gene TRBV4-2 combines with J gene TRBJ1-6; 7 positions agree with TRBD1. J lost 10 bases, V lost 3 bases, and 6 bases had no gene match. Germline CDR1 is LGHNA and CDR2 is YNFKEQ. The CDR3 sequence is 14 residues long. The CDR3 nucleotides are TGTGCCAGCAGCCACAGGGGGTCGGGGTCACCCCTCCACTTT. Protein sequence: CASSHRGSGSPLHF.

The chain recombines TRBV28 with TRBJ2-1, with 8 bases matching TRBD2. Looked up from germline, CDR1 is MDHEN and CDR2 is SYDVKM. V shed 4 bases and J 4 bases; nucleotides not matched to a gene: 6. The CDR3 covers 15 residues. This chain's CDR3 is CASSSLAGLYNEQFF. Written as DNA, the CDR3 is TGTGCCAGCAGTTCCCTAGCGGGCCTTTACAATGAGCAGTTCTTC.

This clone has only a few counts. This sequence joins TRBV11-2 and TRBJ1-2; 7 nucleotides line up with TRBD1. With 6 bases clipped from V and 8 bases from J, the junction kept 12 bases outside the gene matches. There are 14 residues in the CDR3. Germline V gene sequence: CDR1 SGHAT, CDR2 FQNNGV. CDR3 amino acids: CASRRQGGTRGYTF. CDR3 sequence (DNA): TGTGCCAGCAGACGACAGGGTGGGACCCGAGGCTACACCTTC.

This clone was observed a few times. The chain is built from TRBV25-1 and TRBJ2-1; D uncertain. V shed 4 bases and J shed 3 bases, with 7 bases lying between them. Germline V gene data show CDR1 as MGHDK and CDR2 as SYGVNS. This CDR3 comprises 13 residues. The CDR3 bases are TGTGCCAGCAGTGGGGCAGGCTACAATGAGCAGTTCTTC. The encoded protein is CASSGAGYNEQFF.

The V gene is TRBV7-2, the J gene TRBJ1-3; D is unresolved. Germline V gene data show CDR1 as SGHTA and CDR2 as FQGNSA. This CDR3 comprises 19 residues. V dropped 2 bases and J dropped 4 bases, with 24 bases sitting between them. The CDR3 is CASSLYPTRAGPQGNTIYF. The CDR3 DNA reads as TGTGCCAGCAGCTTATACCCAACTAGGGCAGGCCCTCAGGGAAACACCATATATTTT.

This clone has only a few counts. V is TRBV30 and J is TRBJ1-2; possible D gene TRBD1, 5 bases. The CDR3 length is 12 residues. The germline V gene has CDR1 GTSNPN and CDR2 SVGIG (reference sequence). V was trimmed by 0 bases and J by 14 bases, leaving 16 bases between them. In DNA, the CDR3 is TGTGCCTGGAGTGTACGGGACCGCCGCCTTACCTTC. It encodes CAWSVRDRRLTF.

In DNA, the CDR3 is TGCGCCAGCGTTGGGGACCCCGGGACAGGGGTGCACGAGCAGTACTTC. Encoded protein: CASVGDPGTGVHEQYF. This sequence joins TRBV10-1 and TRBJ2-7; the match to TRBD1 covers 10 bases. Trimming at V came to 8 bases and at J to 5 bases, leaving 15 bases not matched to a gene. This CDR3 contains 16 residues. Germline-derived CDR1 and CDR2 are WNHNN and SYGVQD (reference sequence).

The chain is built from TRBV19 and TRBJ2-3; no clear D. Trimming removed 5 bases from V and 0 bases from J, with 12 bases in between. The V gene's germline CDR1 is LNHDA and CDR2 SQIVND (reference sequence). The CDR3 consists of 15 residues. Here the CDR3 reads CASSVFHASTDTQYF. The CDR3 DNA follows: TGTGCCAGTAGTGTTTTTCACGCCAGCACAGATACGCAGTATTTT.

CDR3 protein: CASSLSPAGNTDTQYF. In DNA, the CDR3 is TGTGCCAGCAGCTTATCCCCAGCGGGGAACACAGATACGCAGTATTTT. The V gene is TRBV7-9, the J gene TRBJ2-3; 7 positions match TRBD2. Germline lookup yields CDR1 SEHNR and CDR2 FQNEAQ (reference sequence). Losses at the gene ends were 2 bases for V and 2 bases for J; bases not matched to a gene: 7. This CDR3 region has 16 residues.

This sequence joins TRBV20-1 and TRBJ2-1; D unresolved. The V end was cut by 6 bases, the J end by 8 bases, with 8 bases between. There are 10 residues in the CDR3. Per the germline V gene, CDR1 is DFQATT and CDR2 is SNEGSKA (reference sequence). The CDR3 bases are TGCAGTGCCGAAGTGGATGAGCAGTTCTTC. As protein: CSAEVDEQFF.